The 4 T cell receptor beta chains below were found in one sample sequenced in a study of regulatory T cells in long-lasting Graves disease. According to the study, TCR beta libraries were built with iRepertoire HTBI primers and CDR3-region Arm-PCR. TCRdb re-called the multiplex PCR reads through MiXCR, storing one row per CDR3 protein. Of 430,000 or so distinct CDR3 sequences in the sample, around a fifth were seen once. The time point denotes: persistent/refractory GD, antithyroid drugs over 5 years with positive TRAb. Extracted RNA from PBMCs served as the source of the TCR library. The sequencing here drew on peripheral blood mononuclear cells (PBMCs), taken when the disease was refractory, from a patient treated with antithyroid drugs. These receptors originate from a female donor with Graves disease.

In this sample, this clonotype turned up once. A much larger clone lies a single base off, so this may be a read error. Since the CDR3 does not end with the conserved phenylalanine or tryptophan, this likely comes from a read error. The chain recombines TRBV6-1 with TRBJ2-7, with 9 bases matching TRBD2. The V segment lost 7 bases and the J segment 2 bases; nucleotides outside the gene matches: 9. The CDR3 has 15 amino acids. Germline CDR1 is MNHNS and CDR2 is SASEGT. The CDR3 here is CASTEGSSGAYEQYS. CDR3 sequence (DNA): TGTGCCAGCACCGAGGGGTCTAGCGGGGCCTACGAGCAGTACTCC.

This clonotype was detected ten times or more. The rearrangement joins TRBV12-3 or TRBV12-4 to TRBJ1-1; tentatively, D is TRBD1 (6 bases). The length of the CDR3 is 14 residues. The ends were cut back, 2 bases at V and 7 bases at J, with 14 bases in the middle. As DNA, the CDR3 is TGTGCCAGCAGTTTACAGGGGAGGGAGAATGAAGCTTTCTTT. This encodes CASSLQGRENEAFF.

The rearrangement links TRBV4-2 to TRBJ1-5; D is unresolved. Germline CDR1 and CDR2: LGHNA and YNFKEQ. V gave up 0 bases and J gave up 6 bases, with 12 bases separating them. This CDR3 contains 15 residues. The CDR3 nucleotides are TGTGCCAGCAGCCAAGATGAAGGGTTAGGTCAGCCCCAGCATTTT. Its translation is CASSQDEGLGQPQHF.

This clonotype came up many times. The V gene is TRBV28, the J gene TRBJ2-7; no definite D call. Trimming removed 2 bases at V and 2 bases at J, with 10 bases between. CDR1 MDHEN and CDR2 SYDVKM come from the germline V gene. This CDR3 region has 14 residues. The CDR3 sequence is CASSLRIITYEQYF. The CDR3 DNA is TGTGCCAGCAGTTTACGGATAATCACCTACGAGCAGTACTTC.